The present entry profiles one T cell receptor beta chain with its context. The data were obtained in a study of blood T cell repertoires in COVID-19. The overall study: T cells, B-cell-depleted T cells, or PBMCs provided the cDNA or gDNA that served as material.

Source study methods: Amplification of reference gene primers provided the estimated nucleated cell counts. TCRdb's table, derived via immunoSEQ multiplex PCR, lists solely in-frame clones and lacks some. Clonal size and the V and J genes are those of that table, whereas D and trimming came from the DNA. The table shows tens of thousands of clones, with 83% occurring only once. The CDR3 is 15 amino acids. With V trimmed by 3 bases and J by 4 bases, 3 bases remained unmatched. Looked up from germline, CDR1 is SGDLS and CDR2 is YYNGEE. The source is a woman older than 75 with acute or convalescent COVID-19. The sequencing input was peripheral blood. This chain joins TRBV9 and TRBJ1-4; 10 nucleotides line up with TRBD1. CDR3 in DNA: TGTGCCAGCAGCGCCCGGACAGGGGGTAATGAAAAACTGTTTTTT. This translates into CASSARTGGNEKLFF.